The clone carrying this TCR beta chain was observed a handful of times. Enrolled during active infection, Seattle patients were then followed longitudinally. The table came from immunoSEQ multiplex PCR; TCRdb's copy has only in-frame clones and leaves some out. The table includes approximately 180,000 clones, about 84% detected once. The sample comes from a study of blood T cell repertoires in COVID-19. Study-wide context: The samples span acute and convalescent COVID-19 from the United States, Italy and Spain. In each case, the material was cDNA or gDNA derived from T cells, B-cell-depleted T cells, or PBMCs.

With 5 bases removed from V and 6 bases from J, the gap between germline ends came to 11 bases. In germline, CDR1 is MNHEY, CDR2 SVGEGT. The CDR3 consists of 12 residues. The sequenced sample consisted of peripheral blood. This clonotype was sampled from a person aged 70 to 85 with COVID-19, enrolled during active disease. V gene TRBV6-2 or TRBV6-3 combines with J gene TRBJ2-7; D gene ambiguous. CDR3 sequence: CASSPLSLEQYF. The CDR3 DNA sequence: TGTGCCAGCAGTCCCCTATCACTCGAGCAGTACTTC.